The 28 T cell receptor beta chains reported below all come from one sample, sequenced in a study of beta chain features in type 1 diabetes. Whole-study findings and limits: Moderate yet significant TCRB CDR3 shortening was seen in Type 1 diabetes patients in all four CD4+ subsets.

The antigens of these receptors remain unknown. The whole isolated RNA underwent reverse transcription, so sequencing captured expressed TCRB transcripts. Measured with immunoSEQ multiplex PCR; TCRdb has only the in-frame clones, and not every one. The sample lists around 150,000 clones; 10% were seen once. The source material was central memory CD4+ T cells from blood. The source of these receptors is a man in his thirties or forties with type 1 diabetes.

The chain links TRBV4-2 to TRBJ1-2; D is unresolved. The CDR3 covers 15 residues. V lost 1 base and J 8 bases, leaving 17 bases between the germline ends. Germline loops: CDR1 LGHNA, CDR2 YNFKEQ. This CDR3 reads CASSQGGGWAPGYTF. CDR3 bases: TGTGCCAGCAGCCAAGGAGGAGGTTGGGCGCCGGGCTACACCTTC.

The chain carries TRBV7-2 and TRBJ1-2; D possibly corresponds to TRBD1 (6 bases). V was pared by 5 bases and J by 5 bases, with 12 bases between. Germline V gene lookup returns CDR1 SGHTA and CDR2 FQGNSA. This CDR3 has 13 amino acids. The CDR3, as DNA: TGTGCCAGCAGCCCACAGGGAAAGTATGGCTACACCTTC. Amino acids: CASSPQGKYGYTF. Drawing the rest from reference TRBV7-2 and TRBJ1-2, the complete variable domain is GAGVSQSPSNKVTEKGKDVELRCDPISGHTALYWYRQSLGQGLEFLIYFQGNSAPDKSGLPSDRFSAERTGGSVSTLTIQRTQQEDSAVYLCASSPQGKYGYTFGSGTRLTVV.

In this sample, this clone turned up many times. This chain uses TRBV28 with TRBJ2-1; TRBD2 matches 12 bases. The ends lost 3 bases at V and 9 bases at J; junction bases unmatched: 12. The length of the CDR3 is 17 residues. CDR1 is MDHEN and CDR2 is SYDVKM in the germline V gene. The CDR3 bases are TGTGCCAGCAGTTTGTGGACCCTAGCGGGAGGGCCGGGTGAGCAGTTCTTC. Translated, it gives CASSLWTLAGGPGEQFF.

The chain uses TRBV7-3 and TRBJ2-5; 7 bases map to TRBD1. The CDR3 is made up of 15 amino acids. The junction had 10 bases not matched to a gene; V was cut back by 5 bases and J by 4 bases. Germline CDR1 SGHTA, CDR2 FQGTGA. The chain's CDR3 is CASSRNRGPIETQYF. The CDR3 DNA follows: TGTGCCAGCAGCAGAAACAGGGGCCCAATAGAGACCCAGTACTTC.

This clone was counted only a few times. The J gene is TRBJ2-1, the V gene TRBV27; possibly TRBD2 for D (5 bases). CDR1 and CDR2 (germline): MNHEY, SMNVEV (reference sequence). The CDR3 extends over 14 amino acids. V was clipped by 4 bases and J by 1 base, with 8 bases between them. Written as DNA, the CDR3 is TGTGCCAGCAGTTCCCCGGGATCCTACAATGAGCAGTTCTTC. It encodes CASSSPGSYNEQFF.

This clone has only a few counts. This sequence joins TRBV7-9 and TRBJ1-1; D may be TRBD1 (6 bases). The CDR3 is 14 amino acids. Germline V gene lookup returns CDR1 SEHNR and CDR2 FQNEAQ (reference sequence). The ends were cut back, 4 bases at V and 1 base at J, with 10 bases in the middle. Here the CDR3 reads CASSYPDRNTEAFF. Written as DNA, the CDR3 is TGTGCCAGCAGCTACCCGGACAGGAACACTGAAGCTTTCTTT.

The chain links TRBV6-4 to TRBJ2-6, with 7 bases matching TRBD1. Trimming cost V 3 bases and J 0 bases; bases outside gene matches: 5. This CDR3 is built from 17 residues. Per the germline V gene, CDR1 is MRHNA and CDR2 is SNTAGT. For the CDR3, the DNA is TGTGCCAGCAGTGAGGGGACAGCAACCTCTGGGGCCAACGTCCTGACTTTC. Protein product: CASSEGTATSGANVLTF.

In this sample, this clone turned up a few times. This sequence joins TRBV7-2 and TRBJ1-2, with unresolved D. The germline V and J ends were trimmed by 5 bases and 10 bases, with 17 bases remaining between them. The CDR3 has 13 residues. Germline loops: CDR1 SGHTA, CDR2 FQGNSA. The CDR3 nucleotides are TGTGCCAGCAGCCCTACCCCCCGCGGTTCCTACACCTTC. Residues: CASSPTPRGSYTF.

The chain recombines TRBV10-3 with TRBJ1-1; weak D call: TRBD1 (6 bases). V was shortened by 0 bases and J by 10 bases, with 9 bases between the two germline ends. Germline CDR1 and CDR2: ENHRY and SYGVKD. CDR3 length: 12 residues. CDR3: CAISESAGVAFF. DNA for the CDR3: TGTGCCATCAGTGAGTCGGCAGGGGTAGCTTTCTTT.

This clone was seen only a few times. The CDR3 DNA reads TGTGCCAGCAGCGCCTGGACTAGCGGGAGCACGGAGACCCAGTACTTC. Encoded protein: CASSAWTSGSTETQYF. The chain employs TRBV11-1 and TRBJ2-5; 13 positions match TRBD2. With 5 bases clipped from V and 5 bases from J, the junction kept 8 bases outside the gene matches. Germline V gives CDR1 SGHAT, CDR2 FQDESV (reference sequence). The CDR3 loop spans 16 amino acids.

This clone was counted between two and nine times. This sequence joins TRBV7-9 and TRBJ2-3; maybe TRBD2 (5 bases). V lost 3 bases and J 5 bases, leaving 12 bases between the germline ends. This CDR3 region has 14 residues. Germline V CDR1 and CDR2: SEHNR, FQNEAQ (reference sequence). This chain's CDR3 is CASSFSGRRDTQYF. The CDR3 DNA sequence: TGTGCCAGCAGCTTCAGCGGTCGGCGAGATACGCAGTATTTT.

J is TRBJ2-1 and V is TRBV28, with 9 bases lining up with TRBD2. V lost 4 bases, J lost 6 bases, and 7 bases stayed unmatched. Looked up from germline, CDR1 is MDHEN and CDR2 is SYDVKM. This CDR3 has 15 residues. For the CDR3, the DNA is TGTGCCAGCAGTTCCGGGACTAGCAACTTCAATGAGCAGTTCTTC. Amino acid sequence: CASSSGTSNFNEQFF.

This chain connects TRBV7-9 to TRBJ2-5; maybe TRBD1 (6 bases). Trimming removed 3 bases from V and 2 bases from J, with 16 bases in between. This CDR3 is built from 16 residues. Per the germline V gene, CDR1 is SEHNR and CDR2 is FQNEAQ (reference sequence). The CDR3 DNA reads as TGTGCCAGCAGCTTGGGTTCGACAGGCCTACAAGAGACCCAGTACTTC. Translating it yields CASSLGSTGLQETQYF. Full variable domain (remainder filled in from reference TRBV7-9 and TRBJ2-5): DTGVSQNPRHKITKRGQNVTFRCDPISEHNRLYWYRQTLGQGPEFLTYFQNEAQLEKSRLLSDRFSAERPKGSFSTLEIQRTEQGDSAMYLCASSLGSTGLQETQYFGPGTRLLVL.

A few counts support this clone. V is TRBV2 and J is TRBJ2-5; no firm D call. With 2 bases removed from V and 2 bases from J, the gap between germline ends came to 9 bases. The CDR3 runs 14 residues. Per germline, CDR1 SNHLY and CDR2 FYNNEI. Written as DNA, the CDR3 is TGTGCCAGCAGTGAATGGTGGCAGCAAGAGACCCAGTACTTC. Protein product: CASSEWWQQETQYF.

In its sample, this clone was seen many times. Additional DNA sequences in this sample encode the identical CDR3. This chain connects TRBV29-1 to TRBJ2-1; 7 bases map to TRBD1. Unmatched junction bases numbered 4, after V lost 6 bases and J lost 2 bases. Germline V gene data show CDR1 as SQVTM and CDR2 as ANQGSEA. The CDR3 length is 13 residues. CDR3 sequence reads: CSVQTGTYNEQFF. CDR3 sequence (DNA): TGCAGCGTACAGACAGGGACCTACAATGAGCAGTTCTTC.

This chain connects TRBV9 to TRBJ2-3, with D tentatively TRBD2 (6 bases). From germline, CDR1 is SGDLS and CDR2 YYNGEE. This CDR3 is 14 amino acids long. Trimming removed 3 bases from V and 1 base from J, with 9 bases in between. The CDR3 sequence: CASSGRVGTDTQYF. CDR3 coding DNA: TGTGCCAGCAGCGGGAGGGTGGGCACAGATACGCAGTATTTT.

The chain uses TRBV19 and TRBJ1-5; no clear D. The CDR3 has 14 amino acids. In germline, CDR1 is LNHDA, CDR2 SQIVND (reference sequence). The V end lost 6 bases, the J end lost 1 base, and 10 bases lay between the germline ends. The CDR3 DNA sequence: TGTGCCAGTAGATCTCAGTCCAGCAATCAGCCCCAGCATTTT. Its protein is CASRSQSSNQPQHF.

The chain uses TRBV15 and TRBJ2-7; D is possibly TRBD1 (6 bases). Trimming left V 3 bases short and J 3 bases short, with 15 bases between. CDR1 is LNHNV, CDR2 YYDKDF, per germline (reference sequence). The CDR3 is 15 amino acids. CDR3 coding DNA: TGTGCCACCAGCAGGGAACAGGGATACAGCTACGAGCAGTACTTC. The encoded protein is CATSREQGYSYEQYF.

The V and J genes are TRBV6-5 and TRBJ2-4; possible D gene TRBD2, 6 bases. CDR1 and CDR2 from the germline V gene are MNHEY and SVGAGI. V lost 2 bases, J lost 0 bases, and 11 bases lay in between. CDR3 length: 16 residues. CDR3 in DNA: TGTGCCAGCAGTTACATGGGAGGAGTAGCCAAAAACATTCAGTACTTC. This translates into CASSYMGGVAKNIQYF.

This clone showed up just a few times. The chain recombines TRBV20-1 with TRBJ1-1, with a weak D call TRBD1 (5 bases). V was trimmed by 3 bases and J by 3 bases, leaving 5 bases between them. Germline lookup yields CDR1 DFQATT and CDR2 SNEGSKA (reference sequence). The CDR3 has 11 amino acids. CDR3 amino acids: CSASRDTEAFF. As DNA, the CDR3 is TGCAGTGCTAGCAGGGACACTGAAGCTTTCTTT.

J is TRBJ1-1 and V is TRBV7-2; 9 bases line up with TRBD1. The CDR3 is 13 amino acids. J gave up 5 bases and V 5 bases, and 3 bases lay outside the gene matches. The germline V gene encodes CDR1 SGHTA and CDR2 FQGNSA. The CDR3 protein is CASSAGQGTEAFF. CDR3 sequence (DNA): TGTGCCAGCAGCGCCGGACAGGGGACTGAAGCTTTCTTT.

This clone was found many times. The CDR3 loop is CASSSDRVGNIQYF. The CDR3 DNA reads TGTGCCAGCTCTTCGGACAGGGTCGGGAACATTCAGTACTTC. The J gene is TRBJ2-4, the V gene TRBV18; the match to TRBD1 covers 8 bases. The germline CDR1 and CDR2 sequences are KGHSH and LQKENI. This CDR3 region has 14 residues. Losses at the gene ends were 6 bases for V and 7 bases for J; bases not matched to a gene: 8.

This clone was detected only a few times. CDR3 sequence reads: CASNNWGQQFQETQYF. DNA of the CDR3: TGTGCCAGCAACAATTGGGGACAACAGTTCCAAGAGACCCAGTACTTC. The V gene is TRBV5-6, the J gene TRBJ2-5; possible D gene TRBD1, 6 bases. CDR3 size: 16 residues. Germline V gene data show CDR1 as SGHDT and CDR2 as YYEEEE. Between the trimmed V and J ends, which lost 6 bases and 1 base, there was a span of 19 bases.

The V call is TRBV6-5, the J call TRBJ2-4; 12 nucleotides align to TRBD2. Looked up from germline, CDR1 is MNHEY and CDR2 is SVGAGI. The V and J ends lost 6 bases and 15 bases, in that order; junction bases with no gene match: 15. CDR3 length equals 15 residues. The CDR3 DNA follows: TGTGCCAGCAGGGGAGCTAGCGGGAGGGCCGGGGCGTGGTACTTC. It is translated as CASRGASGRAGAWYF.

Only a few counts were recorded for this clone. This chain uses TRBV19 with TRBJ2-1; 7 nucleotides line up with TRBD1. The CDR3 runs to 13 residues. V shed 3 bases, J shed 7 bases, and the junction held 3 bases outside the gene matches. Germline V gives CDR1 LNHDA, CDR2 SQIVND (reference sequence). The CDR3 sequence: CASSMGTDNEQFF. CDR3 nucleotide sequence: TGTGCCAGTAGTATGGGGACAGATAATGAGCAGTTCTTC. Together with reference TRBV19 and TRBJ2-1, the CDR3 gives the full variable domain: DGGITQSPKYLFRKEGQNVTLSCEQNLNHDAMYWYRQDPGQGLRLIYYSQIVNDFQKGDIAEGYSVSREKKESFPLTVTSAQKNPTAFYLCASSMGTDNEQFFGPGTRLTVL.

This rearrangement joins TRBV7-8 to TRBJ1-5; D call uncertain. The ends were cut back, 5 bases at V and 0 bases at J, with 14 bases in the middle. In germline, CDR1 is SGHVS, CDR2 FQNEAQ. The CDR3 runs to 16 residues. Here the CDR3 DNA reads TGTGCCAGCAGCCCCACAAACAGCTATAGCAATCAGCCCCAGCATTTT. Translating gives CASSPTNSYSNQPQHF.

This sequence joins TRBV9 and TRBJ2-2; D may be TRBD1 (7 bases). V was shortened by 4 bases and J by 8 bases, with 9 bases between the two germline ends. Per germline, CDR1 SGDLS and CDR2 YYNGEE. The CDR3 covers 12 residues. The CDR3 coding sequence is TGTGCCAGCAGCCAGGGGGGAGGGGAGCTGTTTTTT. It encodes CASSQGGGELFF.

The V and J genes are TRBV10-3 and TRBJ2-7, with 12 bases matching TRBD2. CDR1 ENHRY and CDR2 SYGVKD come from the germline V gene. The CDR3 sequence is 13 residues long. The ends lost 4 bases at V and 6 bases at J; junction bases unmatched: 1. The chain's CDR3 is CAISGTSGVEQYF. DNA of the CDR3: TGTGCCATCAGTGGGACTAGCGGGGTCGAGCAGTACTTC.